This is a list of T cell receptor beta chains from one sample in a study of blood T cell repertoires in COVID-19. Assay: immunoSEQ multiplex PCR; the TCRdb copy retains only in-frame clones and omits some. This sample carries almost 250,000 clones, 86% of them seen once, and the ten largest clones take approximately 5%. Sequences were obtained from peripheral blood. The source is a woman of 80 years or more with COVID-19, enrolled during active disease. Each CDR3 is given with its conserved first and last residue. The order of the fields is J gene, D gene, clone size, V gene, CDR3 DNA, CDR3 protein. D genes are given only for firm matches. Clone size is not always given. Where it is, it says once, few, many or a class for expanded clones.

J gene: TRBJ1-4; D gene: TRBD1; clone size: NA; V gene: TRBV4-1; CDR3 DNA: TGCGCCAGCAGCCAAGGGGACAGGAGTAATGAAAAACTGTTTTTT; CDR3 protein: CASSQGDRSNEKLFF
J gene: TRBJ1-1; D gene: TRBD1; clone size: NA; V gene: TRBV28; CDR3 DNA: TGTGCCAGCAGTCCCGGGACAGGGGCAAGTACGAACACTGAAGCTTTCTTT; CDR3 protein: CASSPGTGASTNTEAFF
J gene: TRBJ1-3; D gene: TRBD1; clone size: NA; V gene: TRBV7-6; CDR3 DNA: TGTGCCAGCAGCTTAGTAGGGACAGGGCAAACCTCTGGAAACACCATATATTTT; CDR3 protein: CASSLVGTGQTSGNTIYF
J gene: TRBJ1-1; D gene: NA; clone size: NA; V gene: TRBV20-1; CDR3 DNA: TGCAGTGCAAGCTTAGCGTCAGGAGCTTTCTTT; CDR3 protein: CSASLASGAFF
J gene: TRBJ1-1; D gene: TRBD1; clone size: NA; V gene: TRBV28; CDR3 DNA: TGTGCCAGCAGTTTTTTGACAGGGGGGAACACTGAAGCTTTCTTT; CDR3 protein: CASSFLTGGNTEAFF
J gene: TRBJ2-3; D gene: NA; clone size: NA; V gene: TRBV6-5; CDR3 DNA: TGTGCCAGCAGGCGACAGCTTTTGGATACGCAGTATTTT; CDR3 protein: CASRRQLLDTQYF
J gene: TRBJ2-2; D gene: NA; clone size: NA; V gene: TRBV12-3/TRBV12-4; CDR3 DNA: TGTGCCAGCAGCCTCGACACCGGGGAGCTGTTTTTT; CDR3 protein: CASSLDTGELFF
J gene: TRBJ1-1; D gene: NA; clone size: NA; V gene: TRBV6-1; CDR3 DNA: TGTGCCACCAGTATGGGGGCCACTGAAGCTTTCTTT; CDR3 protein: CATSMGATEAFF
J gene: TRBJ1-4; D gene: NA; clone size: NA; V gene: TRBV3-1/TRBV3-2; CDR3 DNA: TGTGCCAGCAGCCAAGCAGGGGAGGGAAAAAAACTGTTTTTT; CDR3 protein: CASSQAGEGKKLFF
J gene: TRBJ1-5; D gene: NA; clone size: NA; V gene: TRBV30; CDR3 DNA: TGTGCCTGGAGCCTTCCGGTGTACAGCAATCAGCCCCAGCATTTT; CDR3 protein: CAWSLPVYSNQPQHF
J gene: TRBJ1-5; D gene: TRBD1; clone size: NA; V gene: TRBV6-2/TRBV6-3; CDR3 DNA: TGTGCCAGCAGTTCCCCCCACAGGGGAGGCAATCAGCCCCAGCATTTT; CDR3 protein: CASSSPHRGGNQPQHF
J gene: TRBJ2-2; D gene: NA; clone size: NA; V gene: TRBV3-1/TRBV3-2; CDR3 DNA: TGTGCCAGCAGCCAAGTAACCGGGGAGCTGTTTTTT; CDR3 protein: CASSQVTGELFF
J gene: TRBJ1-1; D gene: NA; clone size: NA; V gene: TRBV5-1; CDR3 DNA: TGCGCCAGCAGCTTGGGGGGCGGGAACACTGAAGCTTTCTTT; CDR3 protein: CASSLGGGNTEAFF
J gene: TRBJ1-2; D gene: TRBD1; clone size: once; V gene: TRBV10-3; CDR3 DNA: TGTGCCATCAGTGGCGGCGGGACAGGGAACTATGGCTACACCTTC; CDR3 protein: CAISGGGTGNYGYTF
J gene: TRBJ2-2; D gene: NA; clone size: NA; V gene: TRBV18; CDR3 DNA: TGTGCCAGCTCACCCAGGGCAGACACCGGGGAGCTGTTTTTT; CDR3 protein: CASSPRADTGELFF
J gene: TRBJ1-5; D gene: NA; clone size: NA; V gene: TRBV19; CDR3 DNA: TGTGCCAGTAGTCCCAACAACGGGTTATTTAGCAATCAGCCCCAGCATTTT; CDR3 protein: CASSPNNGLFSNQPQHF
J gene: TRBJ2-1; D gene: NA; clone size: NA; V gene: TRBV28; CDR3 DNA: TGTGCCAGCAGTTTGGCGGGTTACAATGAGCAGTTCTTC; CDR3 protein: CASSLAGYNEQFF
J gene: TRBJ2-4; D gene: NA; clone size: NA; V gene: TRBV5-1; CDR3 DNA: TGCGCCAGCAGCTTGGGTAGCGGAAAAAACATTCAGTACTTC; CDR3 protein: CASSLGSGKNIQYF
J gene: TRBJ2-7; D gene: NA; clone size: NA; V gene: TRBV7-2; CDR3 DNA: TGTGCCAGCAGCTTAGCAGGAGGGAGATCCTACGAGCAGTACTTC; CDR3 protein: CASSLAGGRSYEQYF
J gene: TRBJ1-6; D gene: TRBD1; clone size: few; V gene: TRBV28; CDR3 DNA: TGTGCCACCCATTACACAGGGGGAGGGTTGGATTCACCCCTCCACTTT; CDR3 protein: CATHYTGGGLDSPLHF
J gene: TRBJ1-1; D gene: NA; clone size: NA; V gene: TRBV5-1; CDR3 DNA: TGCGCCAGCAGCTTGGCTGGGGACTATCCCGAAGAAGCTTTCTTT; CDR3 protein: CASSLAGDYPEEAFF
J gene: TRBJ1-5; D gene: NA; clone size: NA; V gene: TRBV6-2/TRBV6-3; CDR3 DNA: TGTGCCAGCAGTTTCAGCAGGGAACAGCCCCAGCATTTT; CDR3 protein: CASSFSREQPQHF
J gene: TRBJ2-3; D gene: TRBD2; clone size: NA; V gene: TRBV7-2; CDR3 DNA: TGTGCCAGCAGCTTAGGGTTAGCGGGGAAAACAGATACGCAGTATTTT; CDR3 protein: CASSLGLAGKTDTQYF